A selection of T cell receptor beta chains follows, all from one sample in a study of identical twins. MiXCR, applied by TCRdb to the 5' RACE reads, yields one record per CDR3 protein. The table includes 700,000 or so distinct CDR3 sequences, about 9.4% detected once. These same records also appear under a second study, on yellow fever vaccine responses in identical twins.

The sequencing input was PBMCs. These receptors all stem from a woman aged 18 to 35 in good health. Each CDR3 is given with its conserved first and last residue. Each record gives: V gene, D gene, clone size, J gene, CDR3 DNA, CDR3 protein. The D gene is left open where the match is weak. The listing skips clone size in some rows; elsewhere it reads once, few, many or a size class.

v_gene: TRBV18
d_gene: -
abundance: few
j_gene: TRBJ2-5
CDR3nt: TGTGCCAGCTCACCACCAGCGGGCCAAGAGACCCAGTACTTC
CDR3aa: CASSPPAGQETQYF

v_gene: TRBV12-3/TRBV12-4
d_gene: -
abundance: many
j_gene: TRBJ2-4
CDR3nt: TGTGCCAGCAGTCGAGGGTACATTCAGTACTTC
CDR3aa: CASSRGYIQYF

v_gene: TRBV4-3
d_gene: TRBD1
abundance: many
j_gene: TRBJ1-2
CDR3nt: TGCGCCAGCAGCCTGTCCCGGGACAGCAAAACTAACTATGGCTACACCTTC
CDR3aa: CASSLSRDSKTNYGYTF

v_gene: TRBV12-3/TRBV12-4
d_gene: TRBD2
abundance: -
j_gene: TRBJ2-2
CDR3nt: TGTGCCAGCAGCCTCACCGATCGACTAGCGGGGGCCACCGGGGAGCTGTTTTTT
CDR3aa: CASSLTDRLAGATGELFF

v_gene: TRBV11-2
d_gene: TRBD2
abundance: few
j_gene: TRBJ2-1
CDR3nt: TGTGCCAGCAGCCAATCACTAGCGGCCCGAGAAGGGGGAGTGTACAATGAGCAGTTCTTC
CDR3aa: CASSQSLAAREGGVYNEQFF

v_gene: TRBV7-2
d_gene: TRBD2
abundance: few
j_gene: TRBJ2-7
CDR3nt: TGTGCCAGCAGCTCCTTTCTAGCGGTGACTGGGTACGAGCAGTACTTC
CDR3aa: CASSSFLAVTGYEQYF

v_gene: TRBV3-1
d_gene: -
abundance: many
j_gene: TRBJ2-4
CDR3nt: TGTGCCAGCAGTCTAGGAGGGAGGAACATCCAGTACTTC
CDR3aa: CASSLGGRNIQYF

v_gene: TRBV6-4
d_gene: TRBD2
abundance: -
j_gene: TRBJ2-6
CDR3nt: TGTGCCAGCAGTGACTCCCCGGGGGGCTCTGGGGCCAACGTCCTGACTTTC
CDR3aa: CASSDSPGGSGANVLTF

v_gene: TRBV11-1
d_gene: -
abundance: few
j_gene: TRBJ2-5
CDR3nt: TGTGCCAGCAGCTTAGGGGCAGGGACGGAGACCCAGTACTTC
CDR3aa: CASSLGAGTETQYF

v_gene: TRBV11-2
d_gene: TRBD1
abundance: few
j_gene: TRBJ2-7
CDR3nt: TGTGCCAGCAGCCCGATCGAGGGGGCCGAGCAGTACTTC
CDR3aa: CASSPIEGAEQYF

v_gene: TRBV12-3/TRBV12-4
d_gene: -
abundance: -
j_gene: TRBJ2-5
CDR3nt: TGTGCCAGCAGTTCCAACCTCAGGGAGACCCAGTACTTC
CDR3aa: CASSSNLRETQYF

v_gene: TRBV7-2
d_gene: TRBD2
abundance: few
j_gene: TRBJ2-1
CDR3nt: TGTGCCAGCAGCTCTAGGACTAGACAGCAGTTCTTC
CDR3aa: CASSSRTRQQFF

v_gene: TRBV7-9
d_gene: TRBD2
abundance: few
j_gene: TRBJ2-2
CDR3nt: TGTGCCAGCACAGGACTAGCGGGGAACACCGGGGAGCTGTTTTTT
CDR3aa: CASTGLAGNTGELFF

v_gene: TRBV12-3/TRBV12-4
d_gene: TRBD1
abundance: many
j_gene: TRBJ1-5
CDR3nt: TGTGCCAGCAGCAAAGGGGGCGGACAGCCCCAGCATTTT
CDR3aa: CASSKGGGQPQHF

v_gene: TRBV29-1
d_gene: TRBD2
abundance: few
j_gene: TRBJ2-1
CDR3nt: TGCAGCGTTACGTTAGCGGGAGGGCTGAGCAATGAGCAGTTCTTC
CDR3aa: CSVTLAGGLSNEQFF

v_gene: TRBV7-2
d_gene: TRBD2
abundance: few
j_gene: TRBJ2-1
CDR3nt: TGTGCCAGCAGCTTAGTGGGCGGGGGGACCACCGATGAGCAGTTCTTC
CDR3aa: CASSLVGGGTTDEQFF

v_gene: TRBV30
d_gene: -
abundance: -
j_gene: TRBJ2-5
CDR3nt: TGTGCCTGGAGCCAACAGGGACAGACCCAGTACTTC
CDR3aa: CAWSQQGQTQYF

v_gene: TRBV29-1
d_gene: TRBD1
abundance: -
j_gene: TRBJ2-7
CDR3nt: TGCAGCGTTGTTTGGGACAGTCCCCTCTACGAGCAGTACTTC
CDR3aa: CSVVWDSPLYEQYF

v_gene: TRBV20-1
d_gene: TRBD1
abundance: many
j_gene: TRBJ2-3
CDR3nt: TGCAGTGCTCCTACCGGGACAGTTACAGATACGCAGTATTTT
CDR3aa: CSAPTGTVTDTQYF

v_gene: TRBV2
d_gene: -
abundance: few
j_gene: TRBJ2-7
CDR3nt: TGTGCCAGCACTGACAGGGAGGGCGAGCAGTACTTC
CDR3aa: CASTDREGEQYF

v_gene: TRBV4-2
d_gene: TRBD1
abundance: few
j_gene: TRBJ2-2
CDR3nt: TGTGCCAGCAGCCAAGAACGGGACAGTTACACCGGGGAGCTGTTTTTT
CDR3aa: CASSQERDSYTGELFF

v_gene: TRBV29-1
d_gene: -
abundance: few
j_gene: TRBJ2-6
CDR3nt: TGCAGCGTCCAGGGAGCTGGGGCCAACGTCCTGACTTTC
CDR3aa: CSVQGAGANVLTF

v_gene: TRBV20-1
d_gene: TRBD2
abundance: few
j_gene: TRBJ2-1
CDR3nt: TGCAGTGCTAGTTTTCTAGCGGGGTCGGGTGAGCAGTTCTTC
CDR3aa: CSASFLAGSGEQFF

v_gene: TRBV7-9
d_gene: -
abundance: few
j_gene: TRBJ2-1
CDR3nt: TGTGCCAGCAGCTCCCGTTTTGGCTCCTACAATGAGCAGTTCTTC
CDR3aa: CASSSRFGSYNEQFF

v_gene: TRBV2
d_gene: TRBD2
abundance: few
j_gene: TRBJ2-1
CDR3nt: TGTGCCAGCAGCCTAGCGGGGGCCGGACAAATAGAGCAGTTCTTC
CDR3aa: CASSLAGAGQIEQFF

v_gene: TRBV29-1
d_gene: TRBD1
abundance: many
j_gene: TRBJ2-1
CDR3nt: TGCAGCGTCAGGACAGGGGCGACAAATGAGCAGTTCTTC
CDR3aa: CSVRTGATNEQFF

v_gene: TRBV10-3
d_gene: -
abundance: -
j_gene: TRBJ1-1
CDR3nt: TGTGCCATCAGTGAGTTGGCGGGGGACACTGAAGCTTTCTTT
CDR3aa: CAISELAGDTEAFF

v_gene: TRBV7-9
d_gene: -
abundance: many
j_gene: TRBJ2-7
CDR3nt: TGTGCCAGCAGCTTAGGTCCCGGGACGGGGAACTACGAGCAGTACTTC
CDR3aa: CASSLGPGTGNYEQYF

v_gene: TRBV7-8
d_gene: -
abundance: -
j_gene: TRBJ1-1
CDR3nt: TGTGCCAGCAGCTTAGTAAGGGGCATAATAACTGAAGCTTTCTTT
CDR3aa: CASSLVRGIITEAFF

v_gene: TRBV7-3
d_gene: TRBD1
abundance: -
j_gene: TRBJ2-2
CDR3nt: TGTGCCAGCAGCCAAGGGACAGGGGCTACCGGGGAGCTGTTTTTT
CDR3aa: CASSQGTGATGELFF

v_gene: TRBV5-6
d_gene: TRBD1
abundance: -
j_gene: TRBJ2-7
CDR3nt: TGTGCCAGCAGCTACGGGACAGGGAAAGGCTACGAGCAGTACTTC
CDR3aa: CASSYGTGKGYEQYF

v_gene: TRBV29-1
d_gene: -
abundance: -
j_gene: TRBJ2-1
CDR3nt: TGCAGCGCGGTGGGGTCCTACAATGAGCAGTTCTTC
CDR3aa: CSAVGSYNEQFF

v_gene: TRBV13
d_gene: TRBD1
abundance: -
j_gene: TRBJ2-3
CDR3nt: TGTACCTTCAGCTTAAGGGTTCGGGACAGGATAAGCACAGATACGCAGTATTTT
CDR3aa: CTFSLRVRDRISTDTQYF

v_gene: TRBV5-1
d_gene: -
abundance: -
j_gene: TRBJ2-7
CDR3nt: TGCGCCAGCAGCAGAGCCGGGACGGTGAGCTCCTACGAGCAGTACTTC
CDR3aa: CASSRAGTVSSYEQYF

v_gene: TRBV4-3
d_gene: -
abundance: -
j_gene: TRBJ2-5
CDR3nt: TGCGCCAGCAGCCAAGATAGGGCGGAGACCCAGTACTTC
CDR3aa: CASSQDRAETQYF

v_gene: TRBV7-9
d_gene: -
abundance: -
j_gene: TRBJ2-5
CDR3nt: TGTGCCAGCGGCTTTGGGACCAAAGAGACCCAGTACTTC
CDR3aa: CASGFGTKETQYF

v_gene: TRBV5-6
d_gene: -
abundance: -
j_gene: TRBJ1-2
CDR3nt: TGTGCCAGCAGCGCGTTTCCTGGCGCCCTCGGAGGCTATGGCTACACCTTC
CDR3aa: CASSAFPGALGGYGYTF

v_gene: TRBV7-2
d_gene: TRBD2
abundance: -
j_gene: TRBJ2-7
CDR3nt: TGTGCCAGCAGCTACTACGCAGCGGGGTTCGACGAGCAGTACTTC
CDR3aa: CASSYYAAGFDEQYF

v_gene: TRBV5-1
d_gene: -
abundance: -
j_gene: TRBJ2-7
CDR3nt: TGCGCCAGCAGCTCCGAGGGTTTCAGGGCCTACGAGCAGTACTTC
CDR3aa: CASSSEGFRAYEQYF

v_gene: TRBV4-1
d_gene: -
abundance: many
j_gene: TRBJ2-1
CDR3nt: TGCGCCAGCAGCCAAGAAAACCGTATTGTAGCCTACAATGAGCAGTTCTTC
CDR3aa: CASSQENRIVAYNEQFF

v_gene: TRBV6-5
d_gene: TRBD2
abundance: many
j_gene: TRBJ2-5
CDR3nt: TGTGCCAGCAGTTACTCGTCGCGGGGGGGCCAAGAGACCCAGTACTTC
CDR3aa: CASSYSSRGGQETQYF

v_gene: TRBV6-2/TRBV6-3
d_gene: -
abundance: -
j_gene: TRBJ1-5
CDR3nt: TGTGCCAGCAGCCCCGTGGGGGGGATGAATCAGCCCCAGCATTTT
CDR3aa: CASSPVGGMNQPQHF

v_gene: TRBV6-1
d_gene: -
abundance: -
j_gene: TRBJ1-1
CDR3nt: TGTGCCAGCAGCACCCCCGGGAACACTGAAGCTTTCTTT
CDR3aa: CASSTPGNTEAFF

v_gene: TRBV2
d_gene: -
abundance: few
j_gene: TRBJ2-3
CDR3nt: TGTGCCAGCAGTGCGGAGGGAGGCCCGGGAGATACGCAGTATTTT
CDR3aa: CASSAEGGPGDTQYF

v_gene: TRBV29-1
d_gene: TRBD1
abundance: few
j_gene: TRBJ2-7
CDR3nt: TGCAGCGTTGCGGAGACAGGGGTTTCCGAGCAGTACTTC
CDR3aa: CSVAETGVSEQYF

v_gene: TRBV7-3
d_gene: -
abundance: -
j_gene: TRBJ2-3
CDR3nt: TGTGCCAGCCGACTTGCGGGATCAGATACGCAGTATTTT
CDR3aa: CASRLAGSDTQYF

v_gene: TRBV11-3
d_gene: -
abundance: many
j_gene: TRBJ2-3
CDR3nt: TGTGCCAGCAGCTTAGAGGTCACAGATACGCAGTATTTT
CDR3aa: CASSLEVTDTQYF

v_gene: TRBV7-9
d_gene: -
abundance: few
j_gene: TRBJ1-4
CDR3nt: TGTGCCAGCAGCTCAGACCTGGCAGGAGCAGAACTGTTTTTT
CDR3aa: CASSSDLAGAELFF

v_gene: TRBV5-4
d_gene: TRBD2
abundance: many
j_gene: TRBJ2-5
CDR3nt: TGTGCCAGCAGCTTCACCCTAGCGGTACGCCAAGAGACCCAGTACTTC
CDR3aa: CASSFTLAVRQETQYF

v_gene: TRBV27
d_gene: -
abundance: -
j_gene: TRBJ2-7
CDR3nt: TGTGCCAGCAGTCTAGCGCCCGCTACCTACGAGCAGTACTTC
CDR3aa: CASSLAPATYEQYF

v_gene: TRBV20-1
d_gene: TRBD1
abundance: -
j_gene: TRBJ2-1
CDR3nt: TGCAGTGCGCGGGGGTACGGGACAGGGGATGAGCAGTTCTTC
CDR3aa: CSARGYGTGDEQFF

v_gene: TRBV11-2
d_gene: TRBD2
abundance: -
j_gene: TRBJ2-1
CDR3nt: TGTGCCAGCAGCTTAGGAGGGACTAGCGGGAGGGCCGGGAATGAGCAGTTCTTC
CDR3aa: CASSLGGTSGRAGNEQFF

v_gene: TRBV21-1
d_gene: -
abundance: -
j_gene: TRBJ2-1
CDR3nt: TGTGCCAGCAGCAAAGTGGGGTCCTACAATGAGCAGTTCTTC
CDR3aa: CASSKVGSYNEQFF